This paragraph covers one TCR beta chain sequence. The germline V gene encodes CDR1 GTSNPN and CDR2 SVGIG (reference sequence). V lost 2 bases and J 2 bases, leaving 10 bases between the germline ends. This CDR3 spans 14 amino acids. This entry belongs to a study of T cell changes during pregnancy in multiple sclerosis. Some clones are missing from TCRdb's copy, which holds only in-frame ones; the method was immunoSEQ multiplex PCR. This sample yields about 77,000 clones, of which approximately 94% are seen a single time; 2% to 3% belongs to the top ten. The V call is TRBV30, the J call TRBJ1-5; perhaps TRBD1 as D (5 bases). This receptor was obtained from a female donor in good health, enrolled as a control in a pregnancy study. The source material was peripheral blood, sampled after pregnancy. CDR3 nucleotide sequence: TGTGCCTGGAGTCCACCCAGGGGCAATCAGCCCCAGCATTTT. Translation: CAWSPPRGNQPQHF.